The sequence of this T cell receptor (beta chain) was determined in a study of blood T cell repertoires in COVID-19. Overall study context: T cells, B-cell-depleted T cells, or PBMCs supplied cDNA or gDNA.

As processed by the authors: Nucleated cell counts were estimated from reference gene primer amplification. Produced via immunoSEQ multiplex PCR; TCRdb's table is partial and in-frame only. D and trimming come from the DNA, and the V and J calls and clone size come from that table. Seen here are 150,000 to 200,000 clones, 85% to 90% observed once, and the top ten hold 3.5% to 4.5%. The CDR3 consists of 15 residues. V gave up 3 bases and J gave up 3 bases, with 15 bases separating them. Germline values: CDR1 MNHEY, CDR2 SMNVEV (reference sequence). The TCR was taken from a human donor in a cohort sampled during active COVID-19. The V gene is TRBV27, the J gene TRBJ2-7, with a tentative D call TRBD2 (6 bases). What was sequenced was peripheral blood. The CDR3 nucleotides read TGTGCCAGCAGTTTTCTGGGGGGAGTCGGCTACGAGCAGTACTTC. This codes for CASSFLGGVGYEQYF.